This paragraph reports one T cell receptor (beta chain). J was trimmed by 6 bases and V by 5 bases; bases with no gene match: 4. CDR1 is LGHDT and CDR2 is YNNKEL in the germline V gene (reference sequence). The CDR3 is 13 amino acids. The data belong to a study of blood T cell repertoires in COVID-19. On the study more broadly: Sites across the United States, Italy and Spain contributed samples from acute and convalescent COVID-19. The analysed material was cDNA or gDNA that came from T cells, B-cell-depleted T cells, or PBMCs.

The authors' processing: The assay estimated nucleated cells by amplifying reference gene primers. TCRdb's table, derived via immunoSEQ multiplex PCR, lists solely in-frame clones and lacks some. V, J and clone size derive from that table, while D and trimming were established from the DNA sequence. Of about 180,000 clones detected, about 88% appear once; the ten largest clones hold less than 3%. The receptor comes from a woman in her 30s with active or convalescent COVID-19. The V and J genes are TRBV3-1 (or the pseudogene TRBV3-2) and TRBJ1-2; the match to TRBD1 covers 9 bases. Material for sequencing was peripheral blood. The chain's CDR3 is CASSRTGEDGYTF. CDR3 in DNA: TGTGCCAGCAGCAGGACAGGGGAGGATGGCTACACCTTC.